This TCR beta chain was found in a study of blood T cell repertoires in COVID-19. Across the study: Acute and convalescent COVID-19 specimens originated in the United States, Italy and Spain.

Per the original methods: Reference gene primers were amplified, and this amplification served to estimate nucleated cell counts. Sequencing was performed with immunoSEQ multiplex PCR; in TCRdb, only in-frame clones are kept and a portion is missing. V and J calls and clone size are those listed in that table; D and trimming were worked out from the DNA. The top ten clones hold 3.6% of a sample with about 240,000 clones, 80% to 90% of them seen once. Participant reports of clinical history set cohort assignment. Exposed enrollees encountered a COVID-19 case at some point within 2 weeks before study entry. The sample comprised PBMCs or T cells enriched from blood (not recorded which). The sequence was collected from a woman aged 40 to 50 who had been exposed to COVID-19.

CDR3 in DNA: TGTGCCAGCAGTTCCCAGCGGGGACCCCGCTCCTACAATGAGCAGTTCTTC. It yields the protein CASSSQRGPRSYNEQFF. The rearrangement links TRBV28 to TRBJ2-1; 7 nucleotides align to TRBD2. V gave up 4 bases and J gave up 0 bases; unmatched junction bases: 9. CDR3 length equals 17 residues. Per germline, CDR1 MDHEN and CDR2 SYDVKM.